The sequence of this TCR beta chain was determined in a study of blood T cells in healthy people across ages. Study results and caveats: With naive T cell percentage, TCR beta diversity showed a strong correlation. A greater number of naive CD4+ cells and higher diversity distinguished long-lived donors from aged donors. Unsorted PBMCs ruled out conclusive naive versus antigen-experienced comparison.

With respect to this clonotype: Its antigen is currently unknown.

The CDR3 runs to 16 residues. A second PCR of 7 to 11 cycles used a sample-barcoded 5' primer and a J-beta primer mix. One entry per CDR3 protein results from TCRdb running MiXCR on the 5' RACE reads. The sample records 730,000 or so distinct CDR3 sequences, roughly two fifths being singletons. Sequencing input: blood. The chain is built from TRBV12-3 or TRBV12-4 and TRBJ2-5; TRBD2 matches at 8 bases. Matching the DNA end better, TRBJ2-7 makes the J call doubtful. This clonotype originated in a man older than 75 in good health. DNA for the CDR3: TGTGCCAGCAGTGTTGGGCTCTCGGGGGGGCTATACGAGCAGTACTTC. Translation: CASSVGLSGGLYEQYF.